This is a list of T cell receptor beta chains from one sample in a study of control samples from healthy donors and cancer patients. Sequenced by immunoSEQ multiplex PCR; TCRdb stores in-frame clones only, minus some. Found here are 110,000 to 150,000 clones, about nine tenths of them singletons; the top ten hold around 8.2%. The sample taken for sequencing was blood. Every receptor here comes from a woman under 40 in good health. The CDR3 runs from the conserved cysteine through the conserved F or W. Fields, in order: clone size, J gene, D gene, V gene, CDR3 protein, CDR3 DNA. D genes are given only for firm matches. The listing skips clone size in some rows; elsewhere it reads once, few, many or a size class.

-,TRBJ1-1,TRBD1,TRBV5-1,CASRYNRGSDTEAFF,TGCGCCAGCAGATATAACAGGGGATCGGACACTGAAGCTTTCTTT
-,TRBJ1-6,TRBD1,TRBV7-6,CASSLVQGAVSPLHF,TGTGCCAGCAGCTTAGTACAGGGGGCTGTATCACCCCTCCACTTT
-,TRBJ2-5,TRBD2,TRBV13,CASSHETSGKQETQYF,TGTGCCAGCAGCCACGAAACTAGCGGGAAGCAAGAGACCCAGTACTTC
-,TRBJ1-2,TRBD1,TRBV5-1,CASSLADRDGYTF,TGCGCCAGCAGCTTGGCTGACAGGGACGGCTACACCTTC
-,TRBJ2-1,-,TRBV7-3,CASSKDRDEQFF,TGTGCCAGCAGCAAAGATAGGGATGAGCAGTTCTTC
-,TRBJ1-2,-,TRBV4-1,CASSQRTATGYTF,TGCGCCAGCAGCCAACGGACAGCGACTGGCTACACCTTC
-,TRBJ2-3,TRBD2,TRBV11-2,CASSLGGRVGTDTQYF,TGTGCCAGCAGCTTGGGAGGGAGAGTCGGCACAGATACGCAGTATTTT
-,TRBJ2-3,TRBD2,TRBV27,CASSPNSGRAPTDTQYF,TGTGCCAGCAGTCCGAATAGCGGGAGGGCACCCACAGATACGCAGTATTTT
-,TRBJ2-3,TRBD2,TRBV4-2,CASSQEGLAGEGDTQYF,TGTGCCAGCAGCCAAGAGGGACTAGCGGGAGAGGGAGATACGCAGTATTTT
-,TRBJ2-5,-,TRBV2,CASSEAGAAQETQYF,TGTGCCAGCAGTGAAGCAGGGGCAGCCCAAGAGACCCAGTACTTC
once,TRBJ2-2,-,TRBV7-2,CASSPLRVTGELFF,TGTGCCAGCAGCCCTCTCCGGGTAACCGGGGAGCTGTTTTTT
once,TRBJ2-1,TRBD2,TRBV29-1,CSVGLAEYNEQFF,TGCAGCGTTGGACTAGCGGAGTACAATGAGCAGTTCTTC
-,TRBJ2-1,TRBD1,TRBV11-3,CASSFSPGTGKYNEQFF,TGTGCCAGCAGCTTCTCCCCCGGGACAGGGAAATACAATGAGCAGTTCTTC
many,TRBJ2-2,TRBD2,TRBV5-1,CASSLAAGATGELFF,TGCGCCAGCAGCTTGGCGGCGGGAGCCACCGGGGAGCTGTTTTTT
-,TRBJ1-2,-,TRBV12-3/TRBV12-4,CASSSGSGGYTF,TGTGCCAGCAGTTCGGGATCTGGGGGCTACACCTTC
once,TRBJ2-6,-,TRBV27,CASSLWSGRSGANVLTF,TGTGCCAGCAGTCTTTGGTCGGGCCGCTCTGGGGCCAACGTCCTGACTTTC
-,TRBJ2-5,TRBD1,TRBV9,CASSAQGTGGAETQYF,TGTGCCAGCAGCGCCCAGGGGACAGGGGGCGCGGAGACCCAGTACTTC
-,TRBJ1-2,-,TRBV4-1,CASSHRTGGYTF,TGCGCCAGCAGCCACAGGACGGGCGGCTACACCTTC
-,TRBJ1-2,-,TRBV2,CASSGVPTNYGYTF,TGTGCCAGCTCTGGGGTACCGACTAACTATGGCTACACCTTC
-,TRBJ1-1,-,TRBV18,CASSRRGDTEAFF,TGTGCCAGCTCCCGCCGGGGGGACACTGAAGCTTTCTTT
-,TRBJ2-5,-,TRBV5-1,CASSLFRGGQETQYF,TGCGCCAGCAGCTTGTTTAGGGGGGGTCAAGAGACCCAGTACTTC
-,TRBJ2-3,-,TRBV2,CASLSLQDTQYF,TGTGCCAGCCTGTCCCTTCAGGATACGCAGTATTTT
-,TRBJ2-7,TRBD2,TRBV9,CAGPLLNSGETYEQYF,TGTGCCGGACCGCTACTGAATAGCGGGGAAACCTACGAGCAGTACTTC
-,TRBJ2-7,-,TRBV29-1,CSVGTEYERYF,TGCAGCGTCGGGACCGAATACGAGCGGTACTTC
-,TRBJ2-5,-,TRBV3-1/TRBV3-2,CASSQDWTLNTQYF,TGTGCCAGCAGCCAAGACTGGACCCTTAATACCCAGTACTTC
-,TRBJ2-4,TRBD2,TRBV6-5,CASSRLAGAKNIQYF,TGTGCCAGCAGTAGGCTAGCGGGAGCCAAAAACATTCAGTACTTC
-,TRBJ2-7,-,TRBV14,CASSLRLGGYEQYF,TGTGCCAGCAGTCTCCGGCTGGGGGGCTACGAGCAGTACTTC
few,TRBJ1-5,TRBD1,TRBV19,CASSEQGRAQPQHF,TGTGCCAGTAGTGAACAGGGGAGAGCTCAGCCCCAGCATTTT
-,TRBJ2-7,TRBD1,TRBV7-9,CASSTWTGPYEQYF,TGTGCCAGCAGCACCTGGACAGGGCCCTACGAGCAGTACTTC
-,TRBJ2-2,-,TRBV5-1,CASSLSWWDTNTGELFF,TGCGCCAGCAGCTTGTCTTGGTGGGACACAAACACCGGGGAGCTGTTTTTT
-,TRBJ2-1,TRBD2,TRBV27,CASSSLPSGRGAQFF,TGTGCCAGCAGTTCCCTCCCGAGCGGGAGGGGGGCGCAGTTCTTC
-,TRBJ2-7,-,TRBV7-9,CASSPRGSFSYEQYF,TGTGCCAGCAGCCCGCGAGGGAGCTTCTCCTACGAGCAGTACTTC
-,TRBJ1-2,-,TRBV5-1,CASSLEGRAGNGYTF,TGCGCCAGCAGCTTGGAGGGGAGGGCAGGGAATGGCTACACCTTC
-,TRBJ2-5,TRBD2,TRBV7-2,CASSPGRGVETQYF,TGTGCCAGCAGCCCGGGGAGGGGAGTAGAGACCCAGTACTTC
-,TRBJ2-7,TRBD2,TRBV30,CAWRGVGTSGNEQYF,TGTGCCTGGAGAGGGGTTGGGACTAGCGGGAACGAGCAGTACTTC
-,TRBJ1-1,-,TRBV11-2,CASSPPARTPDTEAFF,TGTGCCAGCAGCCCTCCCGCGCGGACACCCGACACTGAAGCTTTCTTT
-,TRBJ2-2,-,TRBV12-3/TRBV12-4,CASNYAGELFF,TGTGCCAGCAATTACGCCGGGGAGCTGTTTTTT
-,TRBJ2-7,-,TRBV10-3,CAISKSGGSYEQYF,TGTGCCATCAGCAAATCCGGGGGCTCCTACGAGCAGTACTTC
-,TRBJ1-2,TRBD1,TRBV5-5,CASSPRTGGADGYTF,TGTGCCAGCAGCCCCCGGACAGGGGGCGCGGATGGCTACACCTTC
-,TRBJ2-1,-,TRBV5-1,CASSPQPITYNEQFF,TGCGCCAGCAGCCCTCAGCCGATTACCTACAATGAGCAGTTCTTC
few,TRBJ2-7,TRBD2,TRBV7-8,CASSQGTSGRNEQYF,TGTGCCAGCAGCCAGGGGACTAGCGGGAGAAACGAGCAGTACTTC
-,TRBJ1-2,-,TRBV6-6,CASSELGGYTF,TGTGCCAGCAGTGAACTTGGGGGCTACACCTTC
-,TRBJ2-1,-,TRBV4-2,CASSHVAAYNEQFF,TGTGCCAGCAGCCATGTGGCGGCTTACAATGAGCAGTTCTTC
-,TRBJ2-3,-,TRBV30,CAWSVLLAPGDTQYF,TGTGCCTGGAGTGTACTACTAGCTCCCGGTGATACGCAGTATTTT
-,TRBJ1-2,-,TRBV5-1,CASSLDSNYGYTF,TGCGCCAGCAGCTTGGACTCGAACTATGGCTACACCTTC
-,TRBJ1-2,TRBD1,TRBV5-6,CASSGTGRDGYTF,TGTGCCAGCAGCGGGACAGGGCGTGATGGCTACACCTTC
-,TRBJ1-1,TRBD1,TRBV9,CASSVVGQGATEAFF,TGTGCCAGCAGCGTAGTGGGACAGGGGGCGACTGAAGCTTTCTTT
-,TRBJ1-2,-,TRBV28,CASEALNYGYTF,TGTGCCAGCGAAGCACTGAACTATGGCTACACCTTC
-,TRBJ2-7,-,TRBV5-5,CASSLGPSDLYEQYF,TGTGCCAGCAGCTTAGGGCCGTCCGACCTCTACGAGCAGTACTTC
-,TRBJ1-1,-,TRBV30,CAWRERRYRAGTEAFF,TGTGCCTGGAGGGAAAGACGATACAGGGCTGGGACTGAAGCTTTCTTT
-,TRBJ2-7,-,TRBV6-5,CASSPSYEQYF,TGTGCCAGCAGTCCTTCCTACGAGCAGTACTTC
few,TRBJ2-5,-,TRBV10-3,CAISEFREETQYF,TGTGCCATCAGTGAGTTTAGGGAAGAGACCCAGTACTTC
-,TRBJ1-2,TRBD1,TRBV27,CASSPGQFIYYGYTF,TGTGCCAGCAGTCCGGGACAGTTCATCTACTATGGCTACACCTTC